This T cell receptor beta chain was retrieved from a study of T-cell reconstitution after alpha-beta-depleted transplantation in children. With 7 bases clipped from V and 7 bases from J, the junction kept 4 bases outside the gene matches. Germline loops: CDR1 SQVTM, CDR2 ANQGSEA. This CDR3 comprises 11 residues. Preparation of the TCRbeta library used unique molecular identifiers. TCRdb re-derived calls from the PCR reads in MiXCR, one entry per CDR3 protein. Here the sample spans about 610,000 distinct CDR3 sequences, about 11% being singletons. The sequence came from a human donor who donated a stem cell graft to a child with acute myeloid leukemia. Material: PBMCs from the stem cell graft donor, obtained from the stem cell graft. This chain uses TRBV29-1 with TRBJ2-1; 7 bases line up with TRBD2. CDR3 in amino acids: CSAVRENEQFF. In nucleotides, the CDR3 is TGCAGCGCTGTGCGGGAGAATGAGCAGTTCTTC.